The source of this TCR beta chain is a study of T cell changes during pregnancy in multiple sclerosis. Sequenced by immunoSEQ multiplex PCR; TCRdb stores in-frame clones only, minus some. The table records 35,000 to 45,000 clones, more than 90% of them present only once. The ends were cut back, 0 bases at V and 0 bases at J, with 9 bases in the middle. The germline V gene encodes CDR1 ENHRY and CDR2 SYGVKD. The length of the CDR3 is 16 residues. The sequence was collected from a female donor in good health, enrolled as a control in a pregnancy study. This specimen consisted of CD4+ T cells from peripheral blood mononuclear cells, obtained after pregnancy. The V gene is TRBV10-3, the J gene TRBJ2-1; D unclear. CDR3 region: CAISESGTRSYNEQFF. CDR3 in DNA: TGTGCCATCAGTGAGTCGGGCACTCGCTCCTACAATGAGCAGTTCTTC.